This T cell receptor (beta chain) appears in the sequencing data of a study of blood T cell repertoires in COVID-19. Background on the study: Material from acute and convalescent COVID-19 was sourced from the United States, Italy and Spain.

This CDR3 has 15 amino acids. From germline, CDR1 is SEHNR and CDR2 FQNEAQ (reference sequence). The V gene lost 3 bases and the J gene lost 4 bases, with 15 bases spanning the gap. Data came from immunoSEQ multiplex PCR; TCRdb stores just in-frame clones and leaves some out. The table has approximately 330,000 clones, around nine tenths seen once. Each participant's cohort was designated according to participant-reported clinical history. The sequencing input was PBMCs or T cells enriched from blood (not recorded which). V usage is TRBV7-9 and J usage is TRBJ1-1; D remains ambiguous. This TCR was sampled from a woman aged 25 to 45 who had recovered from COVID-19. In DNA, the CDR3 is TGTGCCAGCAGCTTCAACTCCCGCGGGGTCACTGAAGCTTTCTTT. Translation: CASSFNSRGVTEAFF.